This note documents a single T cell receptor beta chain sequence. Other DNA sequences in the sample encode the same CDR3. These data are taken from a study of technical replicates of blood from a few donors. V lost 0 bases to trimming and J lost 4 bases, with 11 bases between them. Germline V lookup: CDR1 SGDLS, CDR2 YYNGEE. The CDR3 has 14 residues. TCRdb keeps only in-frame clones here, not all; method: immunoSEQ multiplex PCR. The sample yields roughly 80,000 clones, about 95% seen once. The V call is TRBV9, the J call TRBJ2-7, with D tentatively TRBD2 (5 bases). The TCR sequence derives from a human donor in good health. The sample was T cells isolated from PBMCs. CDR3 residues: CASSVEGAPYEQYF. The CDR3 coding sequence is TGTGCCAGCAGCGTAGAGGGAGCCCCTTACGAGCAGTACTTC.